The 10 T cell receptor beta chains below all came from one sample that was sequenced in a study of T cells in Graves' hyperthyroidism and ophthalmopathy. It was RNA transcripts that yielded the amplified TCR beta CDR3 regions. First-round RT-PCR of the TCR CDR3 relied on the HTBI primer set. TCRdb re-called the multiplex PCR reads through MiXCR, storing one row per CDR3 protein. Of roughly 740,000 distinct CDR3 sequences listed, 16% are singletons. The specimen sequenced was blood. These receptors all come from a man in his late teens or twenties with Graves' hyperthyroidism.

This clonotype was detected ten times or more. The gene calls are TRBV20-1 and TRBJ2-7; no clear D gene. With 6 bases removed from V and 2 bases from J, the gap between germline ends came to 11 bases. CDR1 and CDR2 (germline): DFQATT, SNEGSKA (reference sequence). The CDR3 consists of 12 residues. CDR3 loop: CSASDETYEQYF. As DNA, the CDR3 is TGCAGTGCCTCCGACGAAACCTACGAGCAGTACTTC.

This clonotype was detected many times. The gene calls are TRBV19 and TRBJ1-5; D uncertain. The germline V and J ends were trimmed by 5 bases and 0 bases, with 14 bases remaining between them. This CDR3 region has 16 residues. In germline, CDR1 is LNHDA, CDR2 SQIVND (reference sequence). The CDR3 coding sequence is TGTGCCAGTAGTGACGCGACAAGGTCTAGCAATCAGCCCCAGCATTTT. Translating gives CASSDATRSSNQPQHF.

The chain couples TRBV4-1 to TRBJ2-5; 8 positions agree with TRBD2. The CDR3 is 16 amino acids. Losses at the gene ends were 0 bases for V and 4 bases for J; bases not matched to a gene: 7. CDR1 and CDR2 (germline): MGHRA, YSYEKL. This chain's CDR3 is CASSQDRAGAGETQYF. In nucleotides, the CDR3 is TGCGCCAGCAGCCAAGATCGAGCGGGAGCGGGAGAGACCCAGTACTTC.

This clonotype was seen more than once but under ten times. The genes are TRBV19 and TRBJ2-5; D may be TRBD2 (5 bases). The CDR3 has 15 residues. Germline V CDR1 and CDR2: LNHDA, SQIVND (reference sequence). V was pared by 2 bases and J by 1 base, with 11 bases between. The CDR3 DNA is TGTGCCAGTAGTATACCGGGGTCAAGCCAAGAGACCCAGTACTTC. Its translation is CASSIPGSSQETQYF.

This chain connects TRBV28 to TRBJ2-1; D may be TRBD2 (6 bases). This CDR3 contains 12 residues. V was shortened by 5 bases and J by 10 bases, with 12 bases between the two germline ends. Germline V gene lookup returns CDR1 MDHEN and CDR2 SYDVKM. The CDR3 reads CASSRPAGEQFF. The CDR3 DNA reads as TGTGCCAGCAGTCGCCCGGCGGGAGAGCAGTTCTTC.

This clonotype was counted a few times. A junction end diverges from the germline sequence, so it may reflect a read error. The rearrangement links TRBV7-9 to TRBJ1-2; the match to TRBD1 covers 8 bases. This CDR3 is 14 amino acids long. The germline gives CDR1 SEHNR, CDR2 FQNEAQ (reference sequence). CDR3 bases: TGTGCCAGCAGCCTAGCAGGGGGCGCGGGTGGCTACACCTTC. Its protein is CASSLAGGAGGYTF.

At least ten counts were recorded for this clonotype. This CDR3 reads CASTKYDRDNEQFF. The CDR3 DNA is TGTGCCAGCACTAAATATGACAGGGACAATGAGCAGTTCTTC. This chain links TRBV12-3 or TRBV12-4 with TRBJ2-1, with 7 bases identical to TRBD1. The CDR3 totals 14 residues. V dropped 7 bases and J dropped 5; count of bases not matched to a gene: 8.

The V gene is TRBV28, the J gene TRBJ2-3, with 8 positions matching TRBD2. This CDR3 has 15 amino acids. Trimming cost V 7 bases and J 1 base; bases outside gene matches: 7. Germline V gene data show CDR1 as MDHEN and CDR2 as SYDVKM. The CDR3 sequence: CASNPGGRRTDTQYF. The DNA of the CDR3 is TGTGCCAGCAACCCGGGAGGGCGTCGCACAGATACGCAGTATTTT.

This clonotype was detected only a few times. V usage is TRBV11-2 and J usage is TRBJ2-1; TRBD1 agrees at 8 bases. CDR1 SGHAT and CDR2 FQNNGV come from the germline V gene. This CDR3 is 18 amino acids long. With V trimmed by 2 bases and J by 2 bases, 11 bases remained unmatched. The CDR3 spells CASSLFLVRQGPYNEQFF. For the CDR3, the DNA is TGTGCCAGCAGCTTATTTTTGGTCAGACAGGGGCCCTACAATGAGCAGTTCTTC.

The table lists this clonotype with many counts. The chain joins TRBV28 to TRBJ1-1; 9 bases agree with TRBD1. The CDR3 has 15 amino acids. Germline CDR1 MDHEN, CDR2 SYDVKM. V shed 5 bases and J 0 bases; nucleotides not matched to a gene: 4. The CDR3 DNA is TGTGCCAGCAGTCCACAGGGGGCCCTGAACACTGAAGCTTTCTTT. It yields the protein CASSPQGALNTEAFF.